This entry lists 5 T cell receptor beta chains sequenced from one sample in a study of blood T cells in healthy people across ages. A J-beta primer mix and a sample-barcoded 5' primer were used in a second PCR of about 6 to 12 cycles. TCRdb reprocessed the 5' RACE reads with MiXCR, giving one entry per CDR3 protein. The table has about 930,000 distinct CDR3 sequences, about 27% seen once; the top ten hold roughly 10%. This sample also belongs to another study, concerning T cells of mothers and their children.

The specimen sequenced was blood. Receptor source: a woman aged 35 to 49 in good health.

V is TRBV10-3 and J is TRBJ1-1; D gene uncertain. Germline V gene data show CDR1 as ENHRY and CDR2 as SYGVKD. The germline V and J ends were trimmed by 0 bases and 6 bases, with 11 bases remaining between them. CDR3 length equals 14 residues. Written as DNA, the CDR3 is TGTGCCATCAGTGAGTCGTTGTTTTCAGCTGAAGCTTTCTTT. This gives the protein CAISESLFSAEAFF.

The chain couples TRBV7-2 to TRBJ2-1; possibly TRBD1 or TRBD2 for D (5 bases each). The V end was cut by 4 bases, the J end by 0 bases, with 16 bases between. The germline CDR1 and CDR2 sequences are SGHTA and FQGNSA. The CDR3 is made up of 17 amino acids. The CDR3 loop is CASSSWDGWSSYNEQFF. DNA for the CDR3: TGTGCCAGCAGCTCGTGGGACGGCTGGAGCTCCTACAATGAGCAGTTCTTC.

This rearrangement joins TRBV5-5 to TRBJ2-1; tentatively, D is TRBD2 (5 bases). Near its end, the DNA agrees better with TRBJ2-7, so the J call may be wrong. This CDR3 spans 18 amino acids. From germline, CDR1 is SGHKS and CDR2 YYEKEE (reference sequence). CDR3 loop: CASSLAPYTTGGLNEQYF. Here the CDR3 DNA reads TGTGCCAGCAGCTTGGCCCCTTACACCACCGGAGGTCTCAATGAGCAGTACTTC.

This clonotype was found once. The CDR3 coding sequence is TGTGCCAGCAGTAAAACAGGGGGACTGGATGGCTACACCTTC. Translated: CASSKTGGLDGYTF. The chain uses TRBV6-5 and TRBJ1-2; 8 bases line up with TRBD1. The J segment lost 6 bases and the V segment lost 5 bases, leaving 8 bases of the junction unmatched. This CDR3 is built from 14 residues. The V gene's germline CDR1 is MNHEY and CDR2 SVGAGI.

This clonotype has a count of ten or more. CDR3 residues: CSASPGGNTEAFF. The CDR3 DNA follows: TGCAGTGCTAGCCCAGGGGGGAACACTGAAGCTTTCTTT. The chain couples TRBV20-1 to TRBJ1-1; 7 nucleotides align to TRBD1. Trimming removed 3 bases from V and 1 base from J; junction bases left unmatched: 2. The CDR3 is made up of 13 amino acids. Germline lookup yields CDR1 DFQATT and CDR2 SNEGSKA (reference sequence).